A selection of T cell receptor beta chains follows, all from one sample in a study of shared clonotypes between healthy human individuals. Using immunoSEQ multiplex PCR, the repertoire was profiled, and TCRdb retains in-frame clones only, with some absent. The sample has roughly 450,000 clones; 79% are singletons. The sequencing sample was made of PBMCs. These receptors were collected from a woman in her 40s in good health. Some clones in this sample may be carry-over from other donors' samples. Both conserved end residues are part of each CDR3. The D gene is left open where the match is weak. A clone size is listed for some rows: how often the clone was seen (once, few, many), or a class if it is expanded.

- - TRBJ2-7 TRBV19 TGTGCCAGTCATCCCAGCGGAGGGCCGGTAGAGCAGTACTTC CASHPSGGPVEQYF
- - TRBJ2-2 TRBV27 TGTGCCAGCAGAATCGACTCGAACACCGGGGAGCTGTTTTTT CASRIDSNTGELFF
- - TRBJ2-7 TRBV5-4 TGTGCCAGCAGCTTGGTCGCAGGGAAGTACGAGCAGTACTTC CASSLVAGKYEQYF
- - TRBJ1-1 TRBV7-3 TGTGCCAGCAGCTTGACAGTTAACACTGAAGCTTTCTTT CASSLTVNTEAFF
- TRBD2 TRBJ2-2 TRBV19 TGTGCCAGTAGTATCGGCGGGAGGGGGACCGGGGAGCTGTTTTTT CASSIGGRGTGELFF
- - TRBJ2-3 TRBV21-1 TGTGCCAGCAGTGAAAGGTGGGTTAAAGATACGCAGTATTTT CASSERWVKDTQYF
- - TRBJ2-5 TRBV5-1 TGCGCCAGCAGCGGGGGATCCCAAGAGACCCAGTACTTC CASSGGSQETQYF
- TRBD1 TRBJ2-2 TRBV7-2 TGTGCCAGCAGCCCGACAGGGGTTGGCGGGGAGCTGTTTTTT CASSPTGVGGELFF
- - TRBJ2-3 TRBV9 TGTGCCAGCAGCGTAGGAGACACTACCACAGATACGCAGTATTTT CASSVGDTTTDTQYF
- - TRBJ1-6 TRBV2 TGTGCCAGCAGTGGGGCGGGTAATTCACCCCTCCACTTT CASSGAGNSPLHF
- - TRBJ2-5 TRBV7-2 TGTGCCAGCAGCTTAGCGGCAGGGGCCCAAGAGACCCAGTACTTC CASSLAAGAQETQYF
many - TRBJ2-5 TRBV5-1 TGCGCCAGCAGGATGGGACCGTACCAAGAGACCCAGTACTTC CASRMGPYQETQYF
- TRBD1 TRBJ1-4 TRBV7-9 TGTGCCAGCAGCTTAGTTCCCGGCCAGGGGGCAACTAATGAAAAACTGTTTTTT CASSLVPGQGATNEKLFF
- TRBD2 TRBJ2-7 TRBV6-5 TGTGCCAGCAATCAAGCGGGAGGGCTGCACGAGCAGTACTTC CASNQAGGLHEQYF
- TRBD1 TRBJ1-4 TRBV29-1 TGCAGCGCCTTAACCGGGACAGCTGAAAAACTGTTTTTT CSALTGTAEKLFF
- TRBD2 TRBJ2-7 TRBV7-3 TGTGCCAGCAGCTTAGGTAGCGGGAGCTACGGGCAGTACTTC CASSLGSGSYGQYF
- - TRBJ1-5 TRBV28 TGTGCCAGCAGTTCCCCCCCGACGGGGGTGAAGCCCCAGCATTTT CASSSPPTGVKPQHF
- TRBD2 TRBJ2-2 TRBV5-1 TGCGCCAGCAGCCCTGGACTAGCGCCCGGGGAGCTGTTTTTT CASSPGLAPGELFF
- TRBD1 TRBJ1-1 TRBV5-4 TGTGCCAGCAGCTCGGGACAGGCCCACTACACTGAAGCTTTCTTT CASSSGQAHYTEAFF
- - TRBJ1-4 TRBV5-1 TGCGCCAGCAGGGGTCAGGCAACTAATGAAAAACTGTTTTTT CASRGQATNEKLFF
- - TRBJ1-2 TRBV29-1 TGCAGCGTTGCGGCAGGGGATGGCTACACCTTC CSVAAGDGYTF
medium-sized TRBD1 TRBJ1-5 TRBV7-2 TGTGCCAGCAGCTTAGTAGCAGGGGGCAGTAGCAATCAGCCCCAGCATTTT CASSLVAGGSSNQPQHF
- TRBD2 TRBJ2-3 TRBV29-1 TGCAGCGTTTGGACTAGCGGGGGGGGTGATACGCAGTATTTT CSVWTSGGGDTQYF
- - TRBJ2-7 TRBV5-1 TGCGCCAGCTTTTGGTCTACAGGTGATTCCTACGAGCAGTACTTC CASFWSTGDSYEQYF
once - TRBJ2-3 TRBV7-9 TGTGCCAGCAGTTTGGGTACCCGGGAGGATACGCAGTATTTT CASSLGTREDTQYF
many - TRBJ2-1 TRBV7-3 TGTGCCAGCAGCCCTGAGCGGGCTAGGGTCAATGAGCAGTTCTTC CASSPERARVNEQFF
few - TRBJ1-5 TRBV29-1 TGCAGCGTTGTCGCAGGGGCCGGGCAGCCCCAGCATTTT CSVVAGAGQPQHF